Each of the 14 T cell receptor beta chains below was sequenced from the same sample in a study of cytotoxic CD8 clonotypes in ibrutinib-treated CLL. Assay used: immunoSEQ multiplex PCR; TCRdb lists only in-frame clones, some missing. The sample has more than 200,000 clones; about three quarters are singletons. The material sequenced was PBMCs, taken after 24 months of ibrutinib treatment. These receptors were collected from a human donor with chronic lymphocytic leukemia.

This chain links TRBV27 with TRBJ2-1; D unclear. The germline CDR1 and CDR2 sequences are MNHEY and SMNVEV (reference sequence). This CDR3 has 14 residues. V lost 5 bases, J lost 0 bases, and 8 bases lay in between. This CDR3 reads CASSRASSYNEQFF. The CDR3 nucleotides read TGTGCCAGCAGTCGGGCTAGCTCCTACAATGAGCAGTTCTTC.

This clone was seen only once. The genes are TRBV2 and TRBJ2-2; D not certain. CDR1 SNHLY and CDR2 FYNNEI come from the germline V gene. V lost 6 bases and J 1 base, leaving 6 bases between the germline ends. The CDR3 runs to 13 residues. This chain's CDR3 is CASRRLNTGELFF. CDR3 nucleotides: TGTGCCAGCAGAAGACTGAACACCGGGGAGCTGTTTTTT.

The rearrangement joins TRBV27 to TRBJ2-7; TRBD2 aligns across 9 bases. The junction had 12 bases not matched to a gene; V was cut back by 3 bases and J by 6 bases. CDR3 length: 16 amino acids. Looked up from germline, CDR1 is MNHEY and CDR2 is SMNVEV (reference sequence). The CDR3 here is CASSFQGLAGGGEQYF. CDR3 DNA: TGTGCCAGCAGTTTTCAGGGACTAGCTGGAGGGGGCGAGCAGTACTTC.

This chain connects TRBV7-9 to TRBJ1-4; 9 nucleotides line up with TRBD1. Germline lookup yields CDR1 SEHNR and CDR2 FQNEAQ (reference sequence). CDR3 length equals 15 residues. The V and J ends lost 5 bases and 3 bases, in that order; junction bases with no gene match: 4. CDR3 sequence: CASSQGQGPNEKLFF. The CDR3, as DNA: TGTGCCAGCAGCCAAGGACAGGGGCCTAATGAAAAACTGTTTTTT.

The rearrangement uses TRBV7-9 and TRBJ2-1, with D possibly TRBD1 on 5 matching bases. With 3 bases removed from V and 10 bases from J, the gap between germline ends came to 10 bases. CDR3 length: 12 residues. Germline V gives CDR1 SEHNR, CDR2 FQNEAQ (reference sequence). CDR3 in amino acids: CASSFLGVEQFF. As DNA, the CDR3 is TGTGCCAGCAGCTTTCTAGGGGTCGAGCAGTTCTTC.

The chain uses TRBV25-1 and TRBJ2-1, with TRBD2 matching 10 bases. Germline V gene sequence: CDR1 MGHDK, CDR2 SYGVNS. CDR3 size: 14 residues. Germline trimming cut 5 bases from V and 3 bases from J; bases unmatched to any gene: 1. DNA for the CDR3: TGTGCCAGCAGTTTAGCGGGAGGCTACAATGAGCAGTTCTTC. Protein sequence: CASSLAGGYNEQFF.

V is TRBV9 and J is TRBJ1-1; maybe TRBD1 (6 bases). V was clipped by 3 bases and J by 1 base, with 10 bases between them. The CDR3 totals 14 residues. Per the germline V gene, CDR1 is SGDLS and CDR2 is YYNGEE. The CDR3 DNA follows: TGTGCCAGCAGCGGACAGGTGACGAACACTGAAGCTTTCTTT. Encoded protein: CASSGQVTNTEAFF.

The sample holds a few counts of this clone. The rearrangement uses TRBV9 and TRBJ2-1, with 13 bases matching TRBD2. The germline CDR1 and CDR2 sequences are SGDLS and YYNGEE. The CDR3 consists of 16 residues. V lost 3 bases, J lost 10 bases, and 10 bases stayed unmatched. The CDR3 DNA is TGTGCCAGCAGCGAAAGACTAGCGGGAGGCTCTCAGGAGCAGTTCTTC. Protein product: CASSERLAGGSQEQFF.

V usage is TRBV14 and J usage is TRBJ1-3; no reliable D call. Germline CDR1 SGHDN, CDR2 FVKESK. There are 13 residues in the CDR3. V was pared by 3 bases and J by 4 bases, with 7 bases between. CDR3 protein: CASSHSGGNTIYF. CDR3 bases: TGTGCCAGCAGCCACTCGGGCGGAAACACCATATATTTT. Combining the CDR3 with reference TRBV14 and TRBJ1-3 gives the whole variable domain EAGVTQFPSHSVIEKGQTVTLRCDPISGHDNLYWYRRVMGKEIKFLLHFVKESKQDESGMPNNRFLAERTGGTYSTLKVQPAELEDSGVYFCASSHSGGNTIYFGEGSWLTVV.

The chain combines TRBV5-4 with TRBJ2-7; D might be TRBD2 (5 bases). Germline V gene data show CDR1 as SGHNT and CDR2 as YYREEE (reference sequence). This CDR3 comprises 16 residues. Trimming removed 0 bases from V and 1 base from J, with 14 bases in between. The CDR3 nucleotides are TGTGCCAGCAGCTTGGGGCGGGCAACCGTTTCCTACGAGCAGTACTTC. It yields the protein CASSLGRATVSYEQYF. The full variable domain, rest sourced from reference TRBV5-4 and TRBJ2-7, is ETGVTQSPTHLIKTRGQQVTLRCSSQSGHNTVSWYQQALGQGPQFIFQYYREEENGRGNFPPRFSGLQFPNYSSELNVNALELDDSALYLCASSLGRATVSYEQYFGPGTRLTVT.

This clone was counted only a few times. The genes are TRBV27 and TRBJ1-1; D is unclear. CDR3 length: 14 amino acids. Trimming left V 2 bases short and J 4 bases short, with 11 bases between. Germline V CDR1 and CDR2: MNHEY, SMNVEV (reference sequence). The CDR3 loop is CASSLRTTGTEAFF. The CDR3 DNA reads TGTGCCAGCAGTTTACGGACCACGGGCACTGAAGCTTTCTTT.

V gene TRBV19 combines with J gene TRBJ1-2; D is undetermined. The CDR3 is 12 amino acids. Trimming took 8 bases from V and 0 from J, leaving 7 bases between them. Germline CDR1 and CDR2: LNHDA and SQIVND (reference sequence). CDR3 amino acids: CASGPPNYGYTF. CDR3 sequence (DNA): TGTGCCAGTGGTCCTCCTAACTATGGCTACACCTTC.

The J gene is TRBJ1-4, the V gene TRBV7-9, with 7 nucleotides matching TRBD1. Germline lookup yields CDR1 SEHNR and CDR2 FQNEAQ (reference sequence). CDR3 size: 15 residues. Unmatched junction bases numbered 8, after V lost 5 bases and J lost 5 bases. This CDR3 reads CASSGASGQNEKLFF. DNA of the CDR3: TGTGCCAGCAGCGGGGCCTCGGGACAGAATGAAAAACTGTTTTTT.

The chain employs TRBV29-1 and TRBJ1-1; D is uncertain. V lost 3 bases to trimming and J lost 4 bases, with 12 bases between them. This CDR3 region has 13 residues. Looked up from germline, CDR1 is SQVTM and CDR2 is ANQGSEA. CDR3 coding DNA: TGCAGCGTTGATCTGGGGAGTGCCACTGAAGCTTTCTTT. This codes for CSVDLGSATEAFF.